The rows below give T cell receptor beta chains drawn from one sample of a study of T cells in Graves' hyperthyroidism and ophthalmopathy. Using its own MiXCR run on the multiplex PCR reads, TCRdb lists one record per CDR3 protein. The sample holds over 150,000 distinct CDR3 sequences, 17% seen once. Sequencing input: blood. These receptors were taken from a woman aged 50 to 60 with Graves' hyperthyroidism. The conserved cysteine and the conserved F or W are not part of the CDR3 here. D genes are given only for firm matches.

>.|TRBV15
ATSRDTWTANTGELF
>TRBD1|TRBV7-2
ACSLDRPYGYT
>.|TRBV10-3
AISVGLNTGELF
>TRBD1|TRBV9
ASSVGGTVHEQY
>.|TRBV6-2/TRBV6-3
ASSYPAVAGVSDTQY
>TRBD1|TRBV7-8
ASSRDRVEKLF
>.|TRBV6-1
ATTTLPDGNSPLH
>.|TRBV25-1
ASGEYQRGRETQY
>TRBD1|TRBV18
ASSSTGQGIMETQY
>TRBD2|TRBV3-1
ASSQSSGGAWFYWETQY
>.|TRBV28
ASSADIREQY
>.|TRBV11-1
ASSFLPGKLAKNIQY
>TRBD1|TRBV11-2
ASSSNPRTGWGYT
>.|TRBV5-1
ASSGTGSVPGETQY
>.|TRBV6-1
ASSVDLGTYEQY
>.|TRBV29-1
SAMIGGGNQPQH
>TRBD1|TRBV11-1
ASSFEGTGFGYT
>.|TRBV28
AIPGGAGEKLF
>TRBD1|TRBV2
ASSKTGDTEAF
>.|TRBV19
ASSWTTGANVLT
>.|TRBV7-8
ASSLKVGGSTDTQY
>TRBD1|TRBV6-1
ASRTTGGRTGELF
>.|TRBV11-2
ASSPNGGGHADTQY
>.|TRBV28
ASSTGGLSNYGYT
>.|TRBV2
ASSSNRDRGYT
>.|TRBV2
ASSPRADSNQPQH
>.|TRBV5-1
ASSLESPLNEQF
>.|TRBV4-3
ASSQASGALYGYT
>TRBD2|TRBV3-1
ASSPGLAGDSAKNIQY
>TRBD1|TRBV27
ASSPRGSATDTQY
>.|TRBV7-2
ASSYSGEQSTYGYT
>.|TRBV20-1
SARRSRSEDTQY
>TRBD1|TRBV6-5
ASSYSGTGDEAF
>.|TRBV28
ASSPADGGPYGEGSNQPQH
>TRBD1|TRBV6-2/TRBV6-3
ASRIGQGEYYDVYNEQF
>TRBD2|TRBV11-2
ASSPGGGADTQY
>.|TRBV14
ASSHPPNYGYT
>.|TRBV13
ASNYQAGTNTEAF
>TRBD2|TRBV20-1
SAARGGDTIQY
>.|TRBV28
ASSFVGEREKLF
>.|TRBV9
ASSVPTGGYT
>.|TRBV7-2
ASSLDRADEQY
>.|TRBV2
ASSEALLGLPSQPQH
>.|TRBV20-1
SANSQFGGYGYT
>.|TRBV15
ATSRAVGPYEQY
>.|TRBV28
ASSSPGRNEQY
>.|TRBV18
ASSPPQVYEQY
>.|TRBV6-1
ASSSVRSEQY